The clone carrying this T cell receptor (beta chain) has a handful of counts. Preparation of the TCRbeta library used unique molecular identifiers. MiXCR, run by TCRdb on the PCR reads, gives a single entry per CDR3 protein. The profile shows almost 400,000 distinct CDR3 sequences, roughly 21% of them singletons. These data originate in a study of T-cell reconstitution after alpha-beta-depleted transplantation in children. Trimming pared 1 base from V and 11 bases from J, leaving 14 bases between. The germline CDR1 and CDR2 sequences are SGHTA and FQGNSA. CDR3 length: 13 residues. The material sequenced was PBMCs from the stem cell graft donor, taken from the stem cell graft. This receptor was identified in a human donor who donated a stem cell graft to a child with acute myeloid leukemia. The chain carries TRBV7-2 and TRBJ1-1; tentative D call: TRBD1 (5 bases). This CDR3 is CASSLGEWGFAFF. CDR3 DNA sequence: TGTGCCAGCAGCTTAGGGGAGTGGGGGTTTGCTTTCTTT.